The 12 T cell receptor beta chains given below trace back to one sample, sequenced in a study of sequential checkpoint blockade in melanoma. Only in-frame clones appear in the TCRdb table, and some are missing; sequencing was by immunoSEQ multiplex PCR. Among under 45,000 clones listed, 84% were seen once. As for treatment: randomized to nivolumab then ipilimumab (arm A) or the reverse (arm B). The sample consisted of CD8+ T cells sorted from blood (inferred from file names), taken from a patient given nivolumab and ipilimumab in sequence. These receptors were collected from a human donor with melanoma.

This chain links TRBV29-1 with TRBJ1-1, with D uncertain. The CDR3 sequence is 14 residues long. Trimming stripped 6 bases from V and 7 bases from J, with 21 bases between. CDR1 SQVTM and CDR2 ANQGSEA come from the germline V gene. CDR3 residues: CSVDSPGRAFEAFF. CDR3 nucleotide sequence: TGCAGCGTCGACTCCCCGGGAAGGGCCTTTGAAGCTTTCTTT. The full variable domain, with the rest looked up from reference TRBV29-1 and TRBJ1-1, is SAVISQKPSRDICQRGTSLTIQCQVDSQVTMMFWYRQQPGQSLTLIATANQGSEATYESGFVIDKFPISRPNLTFSTLTVSNMSPEDSSIYLCSVDSPGRAFEAFFGQGTRLTVV.

The chain recombines TRBV5-6 with TRBJ1-1; no definite D call. The CDR3 length is 14 residues. Germline loops: CDR1 SGHDT, CDR2 YYEEEE. V shed 0 bases and J shed 1 base, with 7 bases lying between them. Here the CDR3 DNA reads TGTGCCAGCAGCTTGGTGGGAGAGAACACTGAAGCTTTCTTT. This encodes CASSLVGENTEAFF.

This clone was recorded a few times. Mismatch with germline at one junction end may stem from a read error. The chain couples TRBV5-1 to TRBJ2-7; 7 bases fit TRBD1. There are 15 residues in the CDR3. Germline CDR1 and CDR2: SGHRS and YFSETQ. CDR3 nucleotide sequence: TGTGCCAGCAGCTCATTAATTCAGGGGGCCTACGAGCAGTACTTC. This codes for CASSSLIQGAYEQYF.

CDR3 region: CASSSGLSYTF. In nucleotides, the CDR3 is TGTGCCAGCAGCTCCGGACTCAGCTACACCTTC. J is TRBJ1-2 and V is TRBV5-4; D is undetermined. V dropped 3 bases and J dropped 9 bases, with 9 bases sitting between them. There are 11 residues in the CDR3. The germline CDR1 and CDR2 sequences are SGHNT and YYREEE (reference sequence).

V is TRBV7-9 and J is TRBJ1-2; 8 nucleotides agree with TRBD1. This CDR3 spans 12 amino acids. Germline loops: CDR1 SEHNR, CDR2 FQNEAQ (reference sequence). CDR3 DNA sequence: TGTGCTGAGACAGGGGACCCTTATGGCTACACCTTC. Translation gives CAETGDPYGYTF.

This rearrangement joins TRBV6-1 to TRBJ1-1; 7 positions match TRBD1. Losses at the gene ends were 8 bases for V and 4 bases for J; bases not matched to a gene: 13. The CDR3 loop spans 15 amino acids. In germline, CDR1 is MNHNS, CDR2 SASEGT. CDR3 DNA: TGTGCCAGCCAGGGGGGTGGGCCAAGGGGCACTGAAGCTTTCTTT. It yields the protein CASQGGGPRGTEAFF.

This chain links TRBV7-2 with TRBJ2-2; no definite D call. V dropped 3 bases and J dropped 11 bases, with 19 bases sitting between them. In germline, CDR1 is SGHTA, CDR2 FQGNSA. The CDR3 spans 15 residues. The CDR3 DNA reads as TGTGCCAGCAGCTTCACGTCTACCGGTAGTAGAGAGCTGTTTTTT. Its translation: CASSFTSTGSRELFF.

V is TRBV28 and J is TRBJ1-4; unclear D gene. The V gene's germline CDR1 is MDHEN and CDR2 SYDVKM. The CDR3 has 16 residues. The germline V and J ends were trimmed by 6 bases and 0 bases, with 14 bases remaining between them. DNA of the CDR3: TGTGCCAGCAGCGAAGATCAGGCTTCAACTAATGAAAAACTGTTTTTT. It translates to CASSEDQASTNEKLFF.

This chain links TRBV9 with TRBJ2-7; TRBD2 might be the D (6 bases). Germline-derived CDR1 and CDR2 are SGDLS and YYNGEE. This CDR3 has 13 residues. With 0 bases removed from V and 5 bases from J, the gap between germline ends came to 9 bases. Here the CDR3 DNA reads TGTGCCAGCAGCGTAGTATCGGGAGACGAGCAGTACTTC. Residues: CASSVVSGDEQYF.

The genes are TRBV7-2 and TRBJ2-5, with 7 bases aligning to TRBD2. Matching the DNA end better, TRBJ2-7 makes the J call doubtful. Germline CDR1 reads SGHTA; CDR2 reads FQGNSA. The CDR3 extends over 13 amino acids. CDR3 bases: TGTGCCAGCAGCTGGGGGGGGTCCTACGAGCAGTACTTC. Protein sequence: CASSWGGSYEQYF.

For the CDR3, the DNA is TGTGCAAGTCGCTTAAGCAGGGGGCGCCGAGATACGCAGTATTTT. Protein sequence: CASRLSRGRRDTQYF. This chain links TRBV12-2 with TRBJ2-3; TRBD1 reflects the table's D call only, with no check against the DNA. TRBV12-2 counts as a pseudogene. This CDR3 has 15 residues.

The rearrangement joins TRBV27 to TRBJ1-1, with 7 bases lining up with TRBD1. With 0 bases clipped from V and 7 bases from J, the junction kept 8 bases outside the gene matches. The CDR3 loop spans 15 amino acids. Germline CDR1 MNHEY, CDR2 SMNVEV (reference sequence). The CDR3 bases are TGTGCCAGCAGTTTATCCATTCAGGGGGTGGGTGAAGCTTTCTTT. Protein sequence: CASSLSIQGVGEAFF.